The clone carrying this T cell receptor (beta chain) was counted ten times or more. Its antigen is unknown. The junction shows a germline mismatch at one end, possibly a read error. The sample comes from a study of T cells in Graves' hyperthyroidism and ophthalmopathy. Overall study: Peripheral blood was obtained at initial diagnosis, preceding any treatment.

Findings and limits, study-wide: Most clonotypes that expanded in the thyroid above 0.001 also showed up in blood.

TCR beta CDR3 sequences were amplified from RNA transcripts. First-round RT-PCR targeting the TCR CDR3 was performed with the HTBI primer set. From the multiplex PCR reads, TCRdb called clonotypes with MiXCR, one entry per CDR3 protein. This sample has hundreds of thousands of distinct CDR3 sequences, with 14% found just once. CDR1 is MNHNS and CDR2 is SASEGT in the germline V gene. This CDR3 region has 15 residues. These patients, aged 18 to 65, had recently diagnosed hyperthyroidism lasting under 2 months. Sequenced input: blood. The chain couples TRBV6-1 to TRBJ2-1; 7 nucleotides line up with TRBD1. The sequence was collected from a woman aged 18-30 years with Graves' hyperthyroidism. The CDR3 nucleotides are TGTGCCAGCAGATCGAGGGGGCCCCTTGGCAATGAGCAATTCTTC. This codes for CASRSRGPLGNEQFF.